This TCR beta chain was sequenced in a study of regulatory and conventional T cells in RAG deficiency (dated by TCRdb to 2016 to 2017). General notes on the study: Autoimmunity is frequently associated with hypomorphic RAG mutations in combined immunodeficiency or atypical SCID. The study used high-throughput TCR beta sequencing to compare repertoire diversity and composition of Treg, conventional CD4+ and CD8+ T cells between RAG-deficient patients and healthy controls. Findings and caveats that apply to the study as a whole: Rather than being bona fide Treg cells, the sorted CD25-high CD127-low cells in Omenn syndrome patients may represent peripherally activated cells. Some T-cell subset analyses were not performed for some subjects. Unique TCR beta sequences from Treg cells were around 100-fold fewer in Omenn syndrome and CID/AS patients than controls, versus about 9.9-fold for other subsets. RAG-deficient patients showed markedly lower Shannon entropy and higher Simpson indices than control T-cell subpopulations. All patient T-cell subsets had shorter CDR3 lengths; Omenn syndrome patients showed >85% Treg-Tconv repertoire overlap at nucleotide and amino acid level.

Before genomic DNA extraction, conventional CD4+ T cells were isolated from blood as CD25-low CD127-high cells. The study included eight patients with RAG deficiency: one had SCID, two had Omenn syndrome and five had combined immunodeficiency or atypical SCID. Library method: the immunoSEQ multiplex PCR assay. Genomic DNA from the sorted T-cell subsets was used to amplify and sequence rearranged TCR beta chain products. Per the authors' processing: Shannon entropy and Simpson indices were used to measure how diverse the repertoire of productive TCR beta rearrangements was. To assess clonal expansion, the frequencies of the 100 most abundant productive TCR beta clonotypes were added up as a share of total reads. The TRB repertoires were evaluated with a self-reactivity index based on amino acid usage at CDR3beta positions 6 and 7. Two-way ANOVA was applied to the repertoire analyses, whereas Student t or Mann-Whitney tests were applied to the flow cytometric analyses. Entries here come from immuneACCESS through TCRdb and include only in-frame sequences with V and J called. Some clones fail to appear in such tables; in the studies checked, an unresolved V gene covers under half of the shortfall, and the cause of the remainder is unknown. V and J calls and clone size are given by that table; D and trimming were obtained from the DNA. The sample table holds 8,000 to 10,000 clones, of which just under 95% were seen once. The ten largest clones capture 1.4% of the sample.

With respect to this clone: It lacks a known antigen. Base qualities are not at hand, and no much larger clone is one base apart.

V is reduced by 1 base and J by 5 bases, leaving a spacing of 14 bases between them. CDR1 and CDR2 are read off the germline V gene (reference sequence) as SEHNR and FQNEAQ. The CDR3 contains 15 residues, cysteine and phenylalanine counted. The CDR3 DNA has 45 bases and is translated from base 1. This clonotype was obtained from a human donor with RAG deficiency presenting as severe combined immunodeficiency. The chain joins TRBV7-9 to TRBJ1-1, with TRBD1 as a weak D call on 6 bases. The sequenced sample consisted of CD4+ effector T cells sorted from blood. The CDR3: CASSLGGRGVTEAFF. Here is the DNA: TGTGCCAGCAGCTTAGGCGGCAGGGGCGTGACTGAAGCTTTCTTT.